The entry below describes one TCR beta chain. Trimming stripped 5 bases from V and 4 bases from J, with 8 bases between. Germline V gene data show CDR1 as PRHDT and CDR2 as FYEKMQ (reference sequence). This CDR3 has 13 residues. This entry comes from a study of shared clonotypes between healthy human individuals. Study context: A few men and a couple of women, aged 18 to 49, were donors.

Clones were sequenced by immunoSEQ multiplex PCR, and TCRdb holds only the in-frame ones, with some missing. The profile shows about 99,000 clones, 40% to 55% of them singletons. Specimen: PBMCs. The chain carries TRBV13 and TRBJ2-2, with D unresolved. This receptor was taken from a woman aged 40 to 50 in good health. Some clones in this sample may be carry-over from other donors' samples. CDR3 protein: CASSPLLTGELFF. CDR3 bases: TGTGCCAGCAGCCCTCTGCTCACCGGGGAGCTGTTTTTT. Full variable domain (remainder filled in from reference TRBV13 and TRBJ2-2): AAGVIQSPRHLIKEKRETATLKCYPIPRHDTVYWYQQGPGQDPQFLISFYEKMQSDKGSIPDRFSAQQFSDYHSELNMSSLELGDSALYFCASSPLLTGELFFGEGSRLTVL.